These 7 T cell receptor beta chains share one sample of origin, sequenced in a study of cytomegalovirus exposure and HLA in healthy donors. PCR employed 60 Vbeta and 13 Jbeta primers. Method: immunoSEQ multiplex PCR; TCRdb's copy keeps in-frame clones and lacks some. Of about 200,000 clones in the sample, about four fifths were seen once. The sample was PBMCs. All receptors come from a woman younger than 30 in good health and CMV-seronegative.

V is TRBV19 and J is TRBJ1-2; D is perhaps TRBD1 (5 bases). The germline CDR1 and CDR2 sequences are LNHDA and SQIVND (reference sequence). With 6 bases removed from V and 4 bases from J, the gap between germline ends came to 18 bases. CDR3 length equals 15 residues. CDR3 coding DNA: TGTGCCAGTAGATATGGCTTCGGGACTCTCTATGGCTACACCTTC. This translates into CASRYGFGTLYGYTF.

The rearrangement joins TRBV7-2 to TRBJ2-1, with D possibly being TRBD2 (6 bases). Germline V gives CDR1 SGHTA, CDR2 FQGNSA. This CDR3 is 15 amino acids long. Trimming took 7 bases from V and 7 from J, leaving 20 bases between them. As DNA, the CDR3 is TGTGCCAGCAACCGTCGGGACTCCCAGAGGAATGAGCAGTTCTTC. Its protein product is CASNRRDSQRNEQFF.

This clone was recorded only once. V is TRBV19 and J is TRBJ2-5; 9 bases fit TRBD1. V lost 6 bases, J lost 9 bases, and 14 bases stayed unmatched. CDR3 length: 15 amino acids. Germline V gives CDR1 LNHDA, CDR2 SQIVND (reference sequence). The CDR3 nucleotides read TGTGCCAGTAGCCCTATTGGACAGGGGAGTGGGGCCCAGTACTTC. This encodes CASSPIGQGSGAQYF.

This chain uses TRBV19 with TRBJ1-1, with 7 bases lining up with TRBD1. V lost 5 bases to trimming and J lost 3 bases; unmatched junction nucleotides: 12. CDR1 is LNHDA and CDR2 is SQIVND in the germline V gene (reference sequence). There are 16 residues in the CDR3. The CDR3 coding sequence is TGTGCCAGTAGTTCCCGGTGGAGGGGGCGCGACACTGAAGCTTTCTTT. This codes for CASSSRWRGRDTEAFF.

The genes are TRBV28 and TRBJ1-3; possible D gene TRBD1, 6 bases. Germline V gene data show CDR1 as MDHEN and CDR2 as SYDVKM. Trimming shortened V by 6 bases and J by 0 bases, and 18 bases separated the two germline ends. The length of the CDR3 is 17 residues. The CDR3 bases are TGTGCCAGCAGCCTGGGGGGGCTCTCGAGCTCTGGAAACACCATATATTTT. Translating it yields CASSLGGLSSSGNTIYF. The variable domain in full, with the rest retrieved from reference TRBV28 and TRBJ1-3, is DVKVTQSSRYLVKRTGEKVFLECVQDMDHENMFWYRQDPGLGLRLIYFSYDVKMKEKGDIPEGYSVSREKKERFSLILESASTNQTSMYLCASSLGGLSSSGNTIYFGEGSWLTVV.

V is TRBV13 and J is TRBJ2-1; no reliable D call. V lost 5 bases and J 5 bases, leaving 13 bases between the germline ends. Germline V gives CDR1 PRHDT, CDR2 FYEKMQ (reference sequence). The CDR3 has 14 amino acids. The DNA of the CDR3 is TGTGCCAGCAGCCGAGCAGGTCCCAACAATGAGCAGTTCTTC. Protein sequence: CASSRAGPNNEQFF.

This sequence joins TRBV6-6 and TRBJ2-3; 10 bases agree with TRBD2. CDR1 and CDR2 (germline): MNHNY, SVGAGI (reference sequence). CDR3 length equals 15 residues. The J segment lost 6 bases and the V segment lost 6 bases, leaving 9 bases of the junction unmatched. This CDR3 reads CASSPLAGVGDTQYF. CDR3 bases: TGTGCCAGCAGCCCCCTAGCGGGAGTGGGTGATACGCAGTATTTT.